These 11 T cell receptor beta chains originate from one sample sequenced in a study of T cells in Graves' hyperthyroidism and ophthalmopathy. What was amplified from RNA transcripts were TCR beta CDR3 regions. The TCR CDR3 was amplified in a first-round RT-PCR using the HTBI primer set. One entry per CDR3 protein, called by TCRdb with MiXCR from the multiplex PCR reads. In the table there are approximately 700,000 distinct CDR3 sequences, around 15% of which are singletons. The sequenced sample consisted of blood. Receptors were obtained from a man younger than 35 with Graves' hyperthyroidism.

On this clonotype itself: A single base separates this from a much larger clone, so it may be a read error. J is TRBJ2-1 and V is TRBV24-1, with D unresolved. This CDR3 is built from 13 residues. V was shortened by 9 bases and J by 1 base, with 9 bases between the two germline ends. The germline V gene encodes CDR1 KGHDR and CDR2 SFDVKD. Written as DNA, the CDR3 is TGTGCCACCTCGGACCCATCCTACAATGAGCAGTTCTTC. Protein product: CATSDPSYNEQFF.

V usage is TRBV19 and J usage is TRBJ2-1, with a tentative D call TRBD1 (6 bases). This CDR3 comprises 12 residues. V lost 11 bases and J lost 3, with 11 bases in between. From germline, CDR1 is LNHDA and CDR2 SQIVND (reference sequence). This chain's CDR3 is CAAKDSYNEQFF. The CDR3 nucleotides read TGTGCCGCCAAGGACAGCTACAATGAGCAGTTCTTC.

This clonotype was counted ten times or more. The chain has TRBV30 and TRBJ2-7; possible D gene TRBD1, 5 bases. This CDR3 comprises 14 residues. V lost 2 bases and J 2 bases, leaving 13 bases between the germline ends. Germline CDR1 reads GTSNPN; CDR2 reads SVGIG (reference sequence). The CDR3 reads CAWSPLRGTYEQYF. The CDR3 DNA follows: TGTGCCTGGAGTCCTTTAAGGGGTACCTACGAGCAGTACTTC.

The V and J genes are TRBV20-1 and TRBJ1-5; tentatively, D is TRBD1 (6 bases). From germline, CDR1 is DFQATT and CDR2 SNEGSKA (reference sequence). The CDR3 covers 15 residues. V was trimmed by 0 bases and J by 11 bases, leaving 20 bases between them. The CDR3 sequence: CSARDSGTGRGAQHF. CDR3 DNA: TGCAGTGCTAGAGATTCCGGCACAGGGAGAGGGGCCCAGCATTTT.

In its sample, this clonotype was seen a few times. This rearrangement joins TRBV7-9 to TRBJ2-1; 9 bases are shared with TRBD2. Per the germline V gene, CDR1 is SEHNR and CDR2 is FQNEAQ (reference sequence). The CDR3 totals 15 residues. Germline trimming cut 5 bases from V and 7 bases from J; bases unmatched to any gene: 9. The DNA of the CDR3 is TGTGCCAGCAGCCATGGAGCGGGGGGCTCTAATGAGCAGTTCTTC. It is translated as CASSHGAGGSNEQFF. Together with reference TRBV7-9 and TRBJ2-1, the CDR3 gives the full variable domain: DTGVSQNPRHKITKRGQNVTFRCDPISEHNRLYWYRQTLGQGPEFLTYFQNEAQLEKSRLLSDRFSAERPKGSFSTLEIQRTEQGDSAMYLCASSHGAGGSNEQFFGPGTRLTVL.

CDR3 amino acids: CSVRLSTSGEQYF. CDR3 nucleotides: TGCAGCGTCCGACTCTCCACCTCTGGCGAGCAGTACTTC. The V and J genes are TRBV29-1 and TRBJ2-7; D ambiguous. V lost 6 bases and J lost 6, with 18 bases in between. The CDR3 contains 13 residues. Germline V lookup: CDR1 SQVTM, CDR2 ANQGSEA.

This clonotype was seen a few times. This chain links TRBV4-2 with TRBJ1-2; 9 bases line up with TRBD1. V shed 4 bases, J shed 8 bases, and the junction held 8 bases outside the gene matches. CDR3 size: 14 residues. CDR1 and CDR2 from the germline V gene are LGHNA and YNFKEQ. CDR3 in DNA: TGTGCCAGCAGCCTACCTACAGGGGGCGAAGGCTACACCTTC. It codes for CASSLPTGGEGYTF.

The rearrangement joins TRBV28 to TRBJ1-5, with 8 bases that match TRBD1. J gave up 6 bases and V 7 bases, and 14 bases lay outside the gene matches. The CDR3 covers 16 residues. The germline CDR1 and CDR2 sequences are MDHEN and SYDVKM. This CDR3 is CASTPMDRVSSQPQHF. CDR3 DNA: TGTGCCAGCACCCCAATGGACAGGGTCTCCAGTCAGCCCCAGCATTTT.

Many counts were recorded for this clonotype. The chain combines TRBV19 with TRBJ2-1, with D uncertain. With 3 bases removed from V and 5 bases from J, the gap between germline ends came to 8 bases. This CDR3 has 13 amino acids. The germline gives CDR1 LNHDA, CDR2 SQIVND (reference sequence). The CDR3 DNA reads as TGTGCCAGTAGTATCGGTGGAAACAATGAGCAGTTCTTC. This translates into CASSIGGNNEQFF.

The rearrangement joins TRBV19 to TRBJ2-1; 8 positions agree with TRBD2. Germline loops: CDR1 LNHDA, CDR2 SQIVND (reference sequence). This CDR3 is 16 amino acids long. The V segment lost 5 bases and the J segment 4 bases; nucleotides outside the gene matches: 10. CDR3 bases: TGTGCCAGTAGTCCCCATAGCGGGGACGAGTACAATGAGCAGTTCTTC. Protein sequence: CASSPHSGDEYNEQFF.

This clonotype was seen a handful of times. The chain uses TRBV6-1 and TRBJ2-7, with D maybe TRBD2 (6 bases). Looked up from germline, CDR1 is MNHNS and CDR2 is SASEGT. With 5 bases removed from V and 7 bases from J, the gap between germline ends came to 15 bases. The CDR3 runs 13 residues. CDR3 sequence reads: CASSTLLAREQYF. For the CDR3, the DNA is TGTGCCAGCAGTACCCTACTAGCTCGAGAGCAGTACTTC.